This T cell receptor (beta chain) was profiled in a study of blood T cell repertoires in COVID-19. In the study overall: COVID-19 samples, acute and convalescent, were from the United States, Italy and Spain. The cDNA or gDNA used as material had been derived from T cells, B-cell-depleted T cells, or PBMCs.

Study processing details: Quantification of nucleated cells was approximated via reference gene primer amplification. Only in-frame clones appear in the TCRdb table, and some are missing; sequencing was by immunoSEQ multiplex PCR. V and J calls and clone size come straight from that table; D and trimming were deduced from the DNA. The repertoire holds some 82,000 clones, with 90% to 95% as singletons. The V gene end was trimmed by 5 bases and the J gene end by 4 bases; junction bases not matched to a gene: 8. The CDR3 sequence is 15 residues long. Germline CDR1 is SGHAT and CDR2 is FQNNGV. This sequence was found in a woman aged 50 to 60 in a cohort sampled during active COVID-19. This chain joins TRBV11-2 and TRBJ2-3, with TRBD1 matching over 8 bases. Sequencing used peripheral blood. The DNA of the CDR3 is TGTGCCAGCAGCCCCGTCAGGGGGCCGGCAGATACGCAGTATTTT. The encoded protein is CASSPVRGPADTQYF.